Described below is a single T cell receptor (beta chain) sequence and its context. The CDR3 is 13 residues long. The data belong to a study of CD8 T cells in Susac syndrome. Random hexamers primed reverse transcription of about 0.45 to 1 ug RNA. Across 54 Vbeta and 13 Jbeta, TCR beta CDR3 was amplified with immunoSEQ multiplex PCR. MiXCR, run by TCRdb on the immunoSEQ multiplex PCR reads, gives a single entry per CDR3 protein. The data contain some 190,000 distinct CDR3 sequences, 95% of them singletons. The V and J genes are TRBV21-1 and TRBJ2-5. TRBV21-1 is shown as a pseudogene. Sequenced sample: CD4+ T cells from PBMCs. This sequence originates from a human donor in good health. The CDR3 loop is CASSKARKGTQYF. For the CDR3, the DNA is TGTGCCAGCAGCAAAGCTCGGAAAGGGACCCAGTACTTC.